Shown below are 17 T cell receptor beta chains from a single sample sequenced in a study of blood T cells in healthy people across ages (dated by TCRdb to about 2015). Receptor libraries were prepared by 5' RACE. A second PCR of roughly 7 to 11 cycles was performed with a sample-barcoded 5' primer and a J-beta primer mix. The public reads were reanalyzed by TCRdb: fastp trimming at Q25, MiXCR alignment, in-frame beta chains only. Every distinct CDR3 protein forms one entry, paired with its most common genes and DNA. Recorded for this sample are 1.8 million or so distinct CDR3 sequences; about two fifths of them occurred a single time. The biggest ten clones account for under 30% of the sample. The specimen sequenced was blood. Receptors originate from a human donor in good health.

This clonotype appeared a few times. For the CDR3, the DNA is TGCAGTGTCCCCTGGGGGGTACTGTCCTACGAGCAGTACTTC. Translation: CSVPWGVLSYEQYF. The chain recombines TRBV20-1 with TRBJ2-7; possibly TRBD2 for D (6 bases). Trimming pared 7 bases from V and 1 base from J, leaving 17 bases between. This CDR3 has 14 amino acids. From germline, CDR1 is DFQATT and CDR2 SNEGSKA (reference sequence).

The CDR3 region is CASSRGEHSYNEQFF. The CDR3 DNA is TGTGCCAGCAGCCGCGGGGAGCACTCCTACAATGAGCAGTTCTTC. The chain recombines TRBV6-6 with TRBJ2-1; TRBD2 is a possible D gene (6 bases). The CDR3 runs 15 residues. Trimming cost V 6 bases and J 0 bases, with 12 bases left between them. From germline, CDR1 is MNHNY and CDR2 SVGAGI (reference sequence).

In its sample, this clonotype was seen a few times. The J gene is TRBJ2-5, the V gene TRBV7-2; D not resolved. The CDR3 consists of 13 residues. Trimming left V 2 bases short and J 7 bases short, with 11 bases between. Germline CDR1 SGHTA, CDR2 FQGNSA. In nucleotides, the CDR3 is TGTGCCAGCAGCTTATTCGGGCCGGGGACCCAGTACTTC. This translates into CASSLFGPGTQYF.

This clonotype showed up many times. This sequence joins TRBV7-6 and TRBJ2-6; D remains ambiguous. The V gene lost 5 bases and the J gene lost 0 bases, with 8 bases spanning the gap. Germline CDR1 reads SGHVS; CDR2 reads FNYEAQ. The CDR3 is made up of 15 amino acids. The CDR3 region has the DNA TGTGCCAGCAGCCTAACAGCCTCTGGGGCCAACGTCCTGACTTTC. Its translation is CASSLTASGANVLTF.

Of note for this clonotype: The junction shows a germline mismatch at one end, possibly a read error. The rearrangement links TRBV7-3 to TRBJ2-1; the D gene is possibly TRBD2 (5 bases). This CDR3 contains 14 residues. In germline, CDR1 is SGHTA, CDR2 FQGTGA. CDR3 residues: CASSITSGYNEQFF. The CDR3 DNA follows: TGTGCCAGCAGCATAACGTCGGGGTACAATGAGCAGTTCTTC.

Only a few counts were recorded for this clonotype. Compared with germline, one end of the junction differs, possibly owing to a read error. The CDR3 sequence is CVSSRPGQSYEQYF. As DNA, the CDR3 is TGTGTCAGCAGCCGACCGGGACAGAGTTACGAGCAGTACTTC. This chain connects TRBV4-2 to TRBJ2-7, with 7 bases matching TRBD1. The V gene's germline CDR1 is LGHNA and CDR2 YNFKEQ. There are 14 residues in the CDR3.

The chain is built from TRBV7-3 and TRBJ1-2; no clear D gene. Looked up from germline, CDR1 is SGHTA and CDR2 is FQGTGA. The CDR3 has 12 residues. V was cut by 5 bases and J by 7 bases, with 11 bases left in between. The CDR3 loop reads CASSRRSFGYTF. The CDR3 DNA reads TGTGCCAGCAGCCGGAGATCCTTTGGCTACACCTTC.

This clonotype was seen a few times. The chain uses TRBV9 and TRBJ2-6, with D hard to call. Trimming stripped 0 bases from V and 1 base from J, with 8 bases between. This CDR3 region has 16 residues. Per the germline V gene, CDR1 is SGDLS and CDR2 is YYNGEE. The chain's CDR3 is CASSVGQISGANVLTF. CDR3 nucleotides: TGTGCCAGCAGCGTAGGCCAGATATCTGGGGCCAACGTCCTGACTTTC.

This clonotype showed up just a few times. The chain is built from TRBV12-3 or TRBV12-4 and TRBJ2-7, with 7 bases identical to TRBD2. The CDR3 sequence is 15 residues long. V trimming: 3 bases; J trimming: 0 bases; junction bases outside the gene matches: 5. The CDR3 here is CASSFLRTSSYEQYF. CDR3 sequence (DNA): TGTGCCAGCAGTTTTCTAAGGACTAGCTCCTACGAGCAGTACTTC.

V usage is TRBV15 and J usage is TRBJ2-5; 8 nucleotides align to TRBD2. Trimming cost V 4 bases and J 5 bases; bases outside gene matches: 6. The CDR3 covers 14 residues. In germline, CDR1 is LNHNV, CDR2 YYDKDF (reference sequence). CDR3 loop: CATSIGLAVETQYF. CDR3 coding DNA: TGTGCCACCAGCATCGGACTAGCCGTGGAGACCCAGTACTTC.

This clonotype was counted many times. This CDR3 is CSVVGGYGYTF. The CDR3 coding sequence is TGCAGCGTTGTGGGTGGTTATGGCTACACCTTC. The rearrangement links TRBV29-1 to TRBJ1-2, with D hard to call. The germline gives CDR1 SQVTM, CDR2 ANQGSEA. V lost 4 bases and J 5 bases, leaving 8 bases between the germline ends. This CDR3 contains 11 residues. Using reference TRBV29-1 and TRBJ1-2 for the parts outside the CDR3, the full variable domain is SAVISQKPSRDICQRGTSLTIQCQVDSQVTMMFWYRQQPGQSLTLIATANQGSEATYESGFVIDKFPISRPNLTFSTLTVSNMSPEDSSIYLCSVVGGYGYTFGSGTRLTVV.

The V gene is TRBV29-1, the J gene TRBJ2-3; 9 bases map to TRBD2. Germline V gene sequence: CDR1 SQVTM, CDR2 ANQGSEA. The CDR3 extends over 15 amino acids. In DNA form, the CDR3 reads TGCAGTGCCGGCCGGACTAGCGTTTACGCAGATACGCAGTATTTT. Its translation is CSAGRTSVYADTQYF.

The V call is TRBV15, the J call TRBJ2-5; 8 bases fit TRBD2. Germline V CDR1 and CDR2: LNHNV, YYDKDF (reference sequence). CDR3 length: 15 residues. The V and J ends lost 0 bases and 5 bases, in that order; junction bases with no gene match: 5. This CDR3 is CATSRDPSGGETQYF. The CDR3 DNA reads as TGTGCCACCAGCAGAGATCCAAGCGGGGGTGAGACCCAGTACTTC. Full variable domain (rest looked up from reference TRBV15 and TRBJ2-5): DAMVIQNPRYQVTQFGKPVTLSCSQTLNHNVMYWYQQKSSQAPKLLFHYYDKDFNNEADTPDNFQSRRPNTSFCFLDIRSPGLGDTAMYLCATSRDPSGGETQYFGPGTRLLVL.

J is TRBJ2-6 and V is TRBV7-9; tentatively, D is TRBD1 (6 bases). V was trimmed by 3 bases and J by 0 bases, leaving 18 bases between them. The CDR3 length is 19 residues. Germline loops: CDR1 SEHNR, CDR2 FQNEAQ (reference sequence). CDR3 sequence: CASSLGLGTYTSGANVLTF. DNA for the CDR3: TGTGCCAGCAGCTTGGGTCTGGGGACATACACCTCTGGGGCCAACGTCCTGACTTTC.

The J gene is TRBJ2-1, the V gene TRBV10-3; D perhaps matches TRBD2 (6 bases). Trimming cost V 5 bases and J 7 bases, with 24 bases left between them. Germline values: CDR1 ENHRY, CDR2 SYGVKD. CDR3 size: 17 residues. The CDR3 loop reads CAISNYQGAAGTNEQFF. DNA of the CDR3: TGTGCCATCAGTAACTACCAGGGAGCAGCGGGTACGAATGAGCAGTTCTTC.

This clonotype showed up just a few times. The V call is TRBV15, the J call TRBJ2-4, with D possibly being TRBD2 (6 bases). The CDR3 is made up of 16 amino acids. Germline loops: CDR1 LNHNV, CDR2 YYDKDF (reference sequence). V was cut by 4 bases and J by 6 bases, with 19 bases left in between. The CDR3 DNA sequence: TGTGCCACCAGCATTGGGTCGGAGGGTATCCGAAACATTCAGTACTTC. Translated, it gives CATSIGSEGIRNIQYF.

V is TRBV20-1 and J is TRBJ2-7; 12 nucleotides agree with TRBD1. CDR3 length: 13 amino acids. Germline V gives CDR1 DFQATT, CDR2 SNEGSKA (reference sequence). The V and J ends lost 7 bases and 5 bases, in that order; junction bases with no gene match: 6. CDR3: CSVQGQGANEQYF. CDR3 nucleotides: TGCAGTGTCCAGGGACAGGGGGCGAACGAGCAGTACTTC.